This TCR beta chain was retrieved from a study of human T cells and chemical hapten exposure. For the study at large: Application of 0.01% DPC to the upper back was done by patch test, with a reading at 6 days.

Via MiXCR, TCRdb re-called the RACE reads, giving one row per CDR3 protein. The data hold under 400,000 distinct CDR3 sequences, with 4.5% to 5.5% observed a single time. This clonotype was recorded many times. V was clipped by 4 bases and J by 7 bases, with 7 bases between them. The CDR3 covers 11 residues. Germline CDR1 and CDR2: SGHNT and YYREEE (reference sequence). Documented time point: pre-sensitization, week 0. Treatment specified: therapeutic diphenylcyclopropenone sensitization with weekly scalp DPC. The starting material was whole blood, obtained in connection with sensitization to the hapten diphenylcyclopropenone (DPC). This chain links TRBV5-4 with TRBJ2-3, with D unclear. This receptor was taken from a woman between 45 and 60 years old with alopecia areata. Some clones in this sample may be carry-over from other donors' samples. In DNA form, the CDR3 reads TGTGCCAGCAGCGCCTCTCATACGCAGTATTTT. The encoded protein is CASSASHTQYF.